This TCR beta chain was documented in a study of shared clonotypes between healthy human individuals (dated by TCRdb to the early 2020s). Turning to the overall study: The cohort comprised a couple of women and a few men aged 18 to 49 years. Per donor, three plates each were used for CD4 naive and CD4 memory, two for CD8 naive, and one for CD8 memory. To estimate repertoire size and how much clonotype sharing occurs between individuals, the study deeply sequenced the blood TCR repertoires of about five healthy adults. To increase sequencing depth and limit assay-specific biases, TCR repertoire library preparation and sequencing were carried out by different laboratories using diverse techniques. Per donor, leukapheresis produced somewhere between about 0.94 and 9 billion PBMCs. Findings and caveats that apply to the study as a whole: Sampling was restricted to blood, and TCR repertoires in tissue are likely to differ from TCR repertoires in blood. Naive subsets generally had larger estimated clonotype richness than memory subsets did. Sharing across a few donors was observed for roughly 5.4% of naive CD4, over 3% of naive CD8, 2% to 2.5% of memory CD4, and about 0.38% of memory CD8 clonotypes. The small number of donors limited the genetic and exposure-history diversity represented. Incomplete sequencing was indicated by rarefaction of sorted-subset datasets, despite the large sequencing depth. Based on pairwise subsampling, the degree of clonotype sharing among donors was expected to be affected by sequencing depth. Clonotypes shared by all four sorted-subset donors showed higher generation probabilities than non-shared clonotypes.

Using the deep immunoSEQ assay, multiplex PCR amplified TCR CDR3 regions from genomic DNA. Extracted genomic DNA from each cell subset was distributed evenly across all wells of several immunoSEQ 96-well plates, and each plate was treated as a replicate. For sorted subsets, each replicate PCR was loaded with 150 to 250 ng genomic DNA, equivalent to 25,000 to 35,000 T cell genomes. The purified libraries were quantified using a Qubit 3.0 fluorometer, sized with a Bioanalyzer 2100, and then quantified again using the KAPA Library Quantification kit. Every immunoSEQ 96-well plate was sequenced on a dedicated single-read 150-cycle Illumina NextSeq 550 flow cell. Per the source publication's procedure: Because the immunoSEQ output held only junctional sequences and lacked quality scores, the filtering could not match the filtering applied to full-length reads. To assign V/J genes and CDR3, sequences were annotated using PyIR, a Python wrapper for IgBLAST v1.9, with IMGT germline references. Any read was removed if the V/J assignment was weak (E-value above 1e-6), the CDR3 was missing, or the read contained stop codons, out-of-frame junctions, or ambiguous translated residues. V3J clonotypes were defined as sequences sharing the same inferred V gene, J gene, and CDR3 amino acid sequence. The percentage overlap between two repertoires was calculated by dividing the number of shared unique clonotypes by the size of the smaller repertoire. Three approaches were used to assess repertoire richness: RTK rarefaction, the Chao1 estimator, and Recon v2.1 estimates of unobserved clonotypes. Generation probabilities for all TCRbeta clonotypes obtained by the gDNA method from a handful of donors were computed using OLGA. The table was pulled from immuneACCESS by TCRdb, which kept in-frame rearrangements only. Such tables lose some clones; where checked, under half of the loss comes from unresolved V genes, and the rest has no known cause. V and J calls and clone size follow that table, whereas D and trimming were derived from the DNA. This sample lists about 2 million clones; about 94% were detected once. Approximately 1.2% of the sample belongs to the ten largest clones.

For the CD8 naive samples, CD45RO-negative cells were positively selected for CCR7, yielding a CD45RA+CCR7+ population from which TemRA cells were excluded. The donors were healthy, HIV-negative adults who had no recently reported acute infections or vaccinations. All donors were Caucasian adults living in Nashville, Tennessee, USA. Blood was obtained by leukapheresis, after which PBMCs were separated by Ficoll-Histopaque density gradient centrifugation and cryopreserved in liquid nitrogen vapor phase. Purity and quantity of every magnetically sorted T cell population were checked by analytical flow cytometry. Genomic DNA was isolated from every sorted fraction and measured by UV absorbance on a Nanodrop 2000c. Notes on this clone: Its antigen has not been determined. No much larger clone exists at a distance of one base, and base qualities are not known.

The CDR3 sequence holds 14 residues, the cysteine and phenylalanine included. The read is trimmed to its CDR3 DNA, 42 bases read in frame from base 1. V is reduced by 3 bases and J by 3 bases, leaving a spacing of 11 bases between them. The germline V gene supplies CDR1 SNHLY and CDR2 FYNNEI. The rearranged chain carries TRBV2 and TRBJ1-1; a confident D gene designation cannot be given. Specimen: naive CD8+ T cells sorted from blood. Interpreted using the paper, the cell subset or site label stands for: CD45RA+CCR7+. This receptor was taken from a man younger than 30 in good health. The CDR3 protein: CASSEPSPHTEAFF. Here is the DNA: TGTGCCAGCAGTGAGCCAAGCCCCCACACTGAAGCTTTCTTT.